Listed here are 20 T cell receptor beta chains from one sample, sequenced in a study of blood T cell repertoires in COVID-19. The table came from immunoSEQ multiplex PCR; TCRdb's copy has only in-frame clones and leaves some out. The sample includes a few hundred thousand clones, approximately 80% seen only once; the top ten take about 2%. Sample: peripheral blood. These receptor sequences come from a man in his thirties or forties who had recovered from COVID-19.

CDR3 coding DNA: TGCGCCAGCAGCCACACACTAGCGGTCGGAGCCTACAATGAGCAGTTCTTC. Residues: CASSHTLAVGAYNEQFF. The rearrangement joins TRBV4-1 to TRBJ2-1; 8 bases fit TRBD2. The CDR3 covers 17 residues. Per the germline V gene, CDR1 is MGHRA and CDR2 is YSYEKL. Losses at the gene ends were 3 bases for V and 2 bases for J; bases not matched to a gene: 9.

As DNA, the CDR3 is TGTGCCAGCAGCCAAACTGGACTAGCGCAAACAGATACGCAGTATTTT. Amino acids: CASSQTGLAQTDTQYF. This chain connects TRBV4-2 to TRBJ2-3; 9 nucleotides match TRBD2. V was clipped by 2 bases and J by 3 bases; unmatched bases: 6. CDR1 and CDR2 from the germline V gene are LGHNA and YNFKEQ. This CDR3 comprises 16 residues.

The chain combines TRBV7-6 with TRBJ2-1; 7 nucleotides align to TRBD1. V was pared by 1 base and J by 7 bases, with 7 bases of the junction left unmatched. Germline values: CDR1 SGHVS, CDR2 FNYEAQ. This CDR3 comprises 15 residues. The CDR3 region is CASSLGSGGVNEQFF. CDR3 bases: TGTGCCAGCAGCTTAGGGTCAGGGGGTGTAAATGAGCAGTTCTTC.

The chain links TRBV27 to TRBJ2-1; 11 nucleotides line up with TRBD2. V lost 7 bases and J lost 2; bases outside the gene matches: 7. CDR1 MNHEY and CDR2 SMNVEV come from the germline V gene (reference sequence). The CDR3 has 16 residues. The chain's CDR3 is CASTRLAGTPYNEQFF. The DNA of the CDR3 is TGTGCCAGCACGCGACTAGCGGGGACCCCCTACAATGAGCAGTTCTTC.

This rearrangement joins TRBV12-3 or TRBV12-4 to TRBJ1-5; D not certain. The V and J ends lost 5 bases and 7 bases respectively, with 9 bases between them. CDR3 size: 12 residues. The CDR3 reads CASSPIGQPQHF. DNA for the CDR3: TGTGCCAGCAGTCCAATCGGGCAGCCCCAGCATTTT.

The V gene is TRBV19, the J gene TRBJ2-5, with a weak D call TRBD2 (6 bases). V lost 5 bases and J lost 2, with 12 bases in between. Per the germline V gene, CDR1 is LNHDA and CDR2 is SQIVND (reference sequence). CDR3 length: 14 amino acids. The CDR3 reads CASSSGAGQETQYF. The CDR3 bases are TGTGCCAGTAGTTCCGGAGCGGGTCAAGAGACCCAGTACTTC.

CDR3 protein: CASSLTGVGNQPQHF. The CDR3 DNA reads TGTGCCAGTAGCCTAACAGGGGTAGGGAATCAGCCCCAGCATTTT. V and J are TRBV19 and TRBJ1-5; 7 bases are shared with TRBD1. The CDR3 is 15 residues long. CDR1 is LNHDA and CDR2 is SQIVND in the germline V gene (reference sequence). Trimming cost V 6 bases and J 4 bases; bases outside gene matches: 9. Using reference TRBV19 and TRBJ1-5 for the parts outside the CDR3, the full variable domain is DGGITQSPKYLFRKEGQNVTLSCEQNLNHDAMYWYRQDPGQGLRLIYYSQIVNDFQKGDIAEGYSVSREKKESFPLTVTSAQKNPTAFYLCASSLTGVGNQPQHFGDGTRLSIL.

The chain joins TRBV5-1 to TRBJ1-2, with 9 bases matching TRBD1. The junction had 3 bases not matched to a gene; V was cut back by 4 bases and J by 2 bases. From germline, CDR1 is SGHRS and CDR2 YFSETQ. The length of the CDR3 is 14 residues. CDR3 DNA: TGCGCCAGCAGCACCGACAGGGGGAACTATGGCTACACCTTC. Translating gives CASSTDRGNYGYTF.

The genes are TRBV24-1 and TRBJ2-3; a possible D gene is TRBD2 (6 bases). Germline V gene lookup returns CDR1 KGHDR and CDR2 SFDVKD. CDR3 length: 16 residues. V was pared by 0 bases and J by 4 bases, with 13 bases between. CDR3 nucleotide sequence: TGTGCCACCAGTGATTTGCACGGACCTAGCGCAGATACGCAGTATTTT. Residues: CATSDLHGPSADTQYF.

The V call is TRBV4-1, the J call TRBJ2-1; D remains ambiguous. Germline V gene sequence: CDR1 MGHRA, CDR2 YSYEKL. This CDR3 is 15 amino acids long. Trimming took 1 base from V and 1 from J, leaving 8 bases between them. CDR3 in DNA: TGCGCCAGCAGCCAAGTTAAGAGGTCCTACAATGAGCAGTTCTTC. Translating gives CASSQVKRSYNEQFF.

This chain uses TRBV24-1 with TRBJ2-7; 10 bases agree with TRBD1. The CDR3 covers 17 residues. The V and J ends lost 1 base and 4 bases, in that order; junction bases with no gene match: 9. Germline assignment: CDR1 KGHDR and CDR2 SFDVKD. The CDR3 protein is CATSDFYRDRGRYEQYF. Written as DNA, the CDR3 is TGTGCCACCAGTGATTTCTACCGGGACAGGGGCAGATACGAGCAGTACTTC.

The chain combines TRBV9 with TRBJ2-2; D might be TRBD2 (5 bases). Trimming removed 3 bases at V and 4 bases at J, with 13 bases between. This CDR3 comprises 15 residues. Germline loops: CDR1 SGDLS, CDR2 YYNGEE. The CDR3 nucleotides are TGTGCCAGCAGCGGAGCGGTTGACGGCACCGGGGAGCTGTTTTTT. Its protein is CASSGAVDGTGELFF.

This chain uses TRBV9 with TRBJ1-1, with TRBD1 matching over 7 bases. V was pared by 0 bases and J by 5 bases, with 4 bases of the junction left unmatched. Looked up from germline, CDR1 is SGDLS and CDR2 is YYNGEE. The CDR3 spans 14 residues. The CDR3 reads CASSVVTGDTEAFF. CDR3 sequence (DNA): TGTGCCAGCAGCGTAGTTACAGGGGATACTGAAGCTTTCTTT.

V gene TRBV6-2 or TRBV6-3 combines with J gene TRBJ1-2, with D maybe TRBD1 (6 bases). Germline V CDR1 and CDR2: MNHEY, SVGEGT. This CDR3 comprises 15 residues. The germline V and J ends were trimmed by 6 bases and 1 base, with 15 bases remaining between them. The CDR3 sequence is CASSQPTGLNYGYTF. CDR3 nucleotide sequence: TGTGCCAGCAGCCAACCCACAGGGCTTAACTATGGCTACACCTTC.

CDR3 loop: CASSPLGQTNNEQFF. CDR3 DNA sequence: TGTGCCAGCTCACCACTTGGGCAGACCAACAATGAGCAGTTCTTC. V usage is TRBV18 and J usage is TRBJ2-1; D call uncertain. The CDR3 sequence is 15 residues long. Trimming cost V 1 base and J 5 bases, with 12 bases left between them. Germline V lookup: CDR1 KGHSH, CDR2 LQKENI.

This clone appeared a few times. The rearrangement links TRBV19 to TRBJ2-1, with TRBD1 identical over 8 bases. From germline, CDR1 is LNHDA and CDR2 SQIVND (reference sequence). The length of the CDR3 is 14 residues. V shed 5 bases, J shed 8 bases, and the junction held 8 bases outside the gene matches. The DNA for the CDR3 is TGTGCCAGTAGTCGGGGACAGGCTCGGGATGAGCAGTTCTTC. Its protein is CASSRGQARDEQFF. Using reference TRBV19 and TRBJ2-1 for the parts outside the CDR3, the full variable domain is DGGITQSPKYLFRKEGQNVTLSCEQNLNHDAMYWYRQDPGQGLRLIYYSQIVNDFQKGDIAEGYSVSREKKESFPLTVTSAQKNPTAFYLCASSRGQARDEQFFGPGTRLTVL.

The chain is built from TRBV27 and TRBJ1-6; D may be TRBD1 (5 bases). This CDR3 contains 15 residues. Germline V lookup: CDR1 MNHEY, CDR2 SMNVEV (reference sequence). V gave up 0 bases and J gave up 7 bases, with 10 bases separating them. The CDR3 is CASSLSISGNSPLHF. The CDR3 DNA follows: TGTGCCAGCAGTTTATCGATTTCAGGGAATTCACCCCTCCACTTT.

The rearrangement links TRBV2 to TRBJ2-7; D not resolved. Germline CDR1 reads SNHLY; CDR2 reads FYNNEI. The CDR3 length is 12 residues. Trimming removed 0 bases from V and 11 bases from J, with 11 bases in between. CDR3 region: CASSEASRTKYV. CDR3 DNA: TGTGCCAGCAGTGAAGCGTCTAGAACCAAGTACGTC.

The chain uses TRBV18 and TRBJ2-3; the match to TRBD2 covers 9 bases. Losses at the gene ends were 3 bases for V and 1 base for J; bases not matched to a gene: 5. The CDR3 sequence is 16 residues long. The V gene's germline CDR1 is KGHSH and CDR2 LQKENI. For the CDR3, the DNA is TGTGCCAGCTCACCGAAAGCGGGGGGTGGCACAGATACGCAGTATTTT. It is translated as CASSPKAGGGTDTQYF. Looking up the rest from reference TRBV18 and TRBJ2-3 gives the full variable domain: NAGVMQNPRHLVRRRGQEARLRCSPMKGHSHVYWYRQLPEEGLKFMVYLQKENIIDESGMPKERFSAEFPKEGPSILRIQQVVRGDSAAYFCASSPKAGGGTDTQYFGPGTRLTVL.

The rearrangement links TRBV5-1 to TRBJ2-7; no reliable D call. Per germline, CDR1 SGHRS and CDR2 YFSETQ. The ends were cut back, 0 bases at V and 3 bases at J, with 13 bases in the middle. There are 15 residues in the CDR3. The CDR3 DNA is TGCGCCAGCAGCTTGGATCCAGCGATGGTCTACGAGCAGTACGTC. The encoded protein is CASSLDPAMVYEQYV.